The 13 T cell receptor beta chains given below trace back to one sample, sequenced in a study of T cell repertoires in cytomegalovirus infection. TCRdb called the reads again in MiXCR, with one record for every CDR3 protein. The table lists 700,000 to 950,000 distinct CDR3 sequences, approximately 29% of them singletons, with roughly 12% in the top ten. Their antigen targets remain unknown. Sequenced here: cultured CD8+ T cells from PBMCs, sampled from culture after CMV antigen stimulation. The receptors originated from a human donor in good health (CMV status not recorded). Some clones in this sample may be carry-over from other donors' samples.

The chain links TRBV5-1 to TRBJ2-1, with 12 positions matching TRBD2. From germline, CDR1 is SGHRS and CDR2 YFSETQ. J was trimmed by 0 bases and V by 4 bases; bases with no gene match: 8. This CDR3 is 18 amino acids long. CDR3 residues: CASSPGLAGLSSYNEQFF. The CDR3, as DNA: TGCGCCAGCAGCCCTGGACTAGCGGGACTGAGCTCCTACAATGAGCAGTTCTTC.

This clonotype was detected a few times. At one end the junction does not follow the germline gene, possibly because of a read error. CDR3 coding DNA: TGTGCCAGCAACTTAGGGACTGTAATGAACACTGAAGCTTTCTTT. Protein: CASNLGTVMNTEAFF. V and J are TRBV11-2 and TRBJ1-1; weak D call: TRBD1 (5 bases). Germline loops: CDR1 SGHAT, CDR2 FQNNGV. The CDR3 contains 15 residues. Together with reference TRBV11-2 and TRBJ1-1, the CDR3 gives the full variable domain: EAGVAQSPRYKIIEKRQSVAFWCNPISGHATLYWYQQILGQGPKLLIQFQNNGVVDDSQLPKDRFSAERLKGVDSTLKIQPAKLEDSAVYLCASNLGTVMNTEAFFGQGTRLTVV.

The chain couples TRBV2 to TRBJ2-3; D is possibly TRBD2 (6 bases). V was pared by 3 bases and J by 4 bases, with 17 bases between. Germline V lookup: CDR1 SNHLY, CDR2 FYNNEI. This CDR3 region has 16 residues. The CDR3 sequence: CASSEVVPTSADTQYF. CDR3 nucleotides: TGTGCCAGCAGTGAGGTAGTCCCGACTAGTGCAGATACGCAGTATTTT.

This clonotype was detected a few times. This chain links TRBV27 with TRBJ1-2; D uncertain. This CDR3 region has 14 residues. Looked up from germline, CDR1 is MNHEY and CDR2 is SMNVEV (reference sequence). The germline V and J ends were trimmed by 3 bases and 5 bases, with 13 bases remaining between them. The CDR3 spells CASSFGGPGYGYTF. The CDR3 DNA reads as TGTGCCAGCAGTTTTGGAGGGCCAGGTTATGGCTACACCTTC.

This clonotype was counted between two and nine times. The chain recombines TRBV7-3 with TRBJ2-3; 9 bases agree with TRBD2. From germline, CDR1 is SGHTA and CDR2 FQGTGA. V trimming: 6 bases; J trimming: 2 bases; junction bases outside the gene matches: 6. The CDR3 length is 15 residues. Written as DNA, the CDR3 is TGTGCCAGCAGACCTAGCGGGGAGAACACAGATACGCAGTATTTT. Protein product: CASRPSGENTDTQYF.

CDR3 nucleotide sequence: TGTGCCAGCAGCTGGGCGGGGGCGCGGAATTCACCCCTCCACTTT. It is translated as CASSWAGARNSPLHF. The chain is built from TRBV13 and TRBJ1-6; D possibly corresponds to TRBD1 (6 bases). CDR1 and CDR2 (germline): PRHDT, FYEKMQ (reference sequence). CDR3 length equals 15 residues. The germline V and J ends were trimmed by 4 bases and 7 bases, with 14 bases remaining between them.

This rearrangement joins TRBV25-1 to TRBJ2-3; possibly TRBD2 for D (6 bases). Trimming removed 2 bases at V and 4 bases at J, with 13 bases between. CDR3 size: 15 residues. Germline assignment: CDR1 MGHDK and CDR2 SYGVNS. The CDR3 DNA sequence: TGTGCCAGCAGTGAAGAACGGGGGTTGGCAGATACGCAGTATTTT. Its protein product is CASSEERGLADTQYF.

This clonotype was found a few times. The chain recombines TRBV6-5 with TRBJ2-7, with D possibly matching TRBD2 (7 bases). Trimming stripped 5 bases from V and 6 bases from J, with 14 bases between. Germline CDR1 and CDR2: MNHEY and SVGAGI. The CDR3 totals 13 residues. In nucleotides, the CDR3 is TGTGCCAGCAGTCGGGGGGCCCGTGGCGAGCAGTACTTC. Its translation: CASSRGARGEQYF.

The rearrangement uses TRBV27 and TRBJ2-1, with D uncertain. V was pared by 2 bases and J by 2 bases, with 13 bases between. From germline, CDR1 is MNHEY and CDR2 SMNVEV (reference sequence). This CDR3 comprises 16 residues. CDR3 loop: CASSLGQPAPYNEQFF. As DNA, the CDR3 is TGTGCCAGCAGTTTAGGCCAACCCGCTCCCTACAATGAGCAGTTCTTC.

This chain joins TRBV10-2 and TRBJ2-5; 7 bases align to TRBD1. Germline CDR1 and CDR2: WSHSY and SAAADI. The CDR3 sequence is 15 residues long. Trimming removed 5 bases from V and 2 bases from J; junction bases left unmatched: 8. The chain's CDR3 is CASSQDRARQETQYF. CDR3 nucleotides: TGCGCCAGCAGTCAAGACAGGGCGAGGCAAGAGACCCAGTACTTC.

This chain uses TRBV5-5 with TRBJ2-2; 9 nucleotides agree with TRBD1. The CDR3 runs to 16 residues. The V and J ends lost 4 bases and 5 bases, in that order; junction bases with no gene match: 9. Germline lookup yields CDR1 SGHKS and CDR2 YYEKEE (reference sequence). The CDR3 reads CASSPPGQGFTGELFF. Here the CDR3 DNA reads TGTGCCAGCAGCCCCCCCGGACAGGGGTTTACCGGGGAGCTGTTTTTT.

The J gene is TRBJ2-1, the V gene TRBV12-3 or TRBV12-4, with D tentatively TRBD1 (6 bases). Trimming left V 1 base short and J 6 bases short, with 10 bases between. The CDR3 totals 14 residues. Written as DNA, the CDR3 is TGTGCCAGCAGTTTAGTAGGGGGTGCCAATGAGCAGTTCTTC. This gives the protein CASSLVGGANEQFF.

Here the CDR3 reads CASRQGAYIYGYTF. CDR3 bases: TGTGCCAGCAGACAGGGAGCGTATATATATGGCTACACCTTC. The rearrangement joins TRBV6-5 to TRBJ1-2; the D gene is possibly TRBD1 (6 bases). The V end was cut by 6 bases, the J end by 5 bases, with 16 bases between. The CDR3 runs 14 residues. Germline loops: CDR1 MNHEY, CDR2 SVGAGI.